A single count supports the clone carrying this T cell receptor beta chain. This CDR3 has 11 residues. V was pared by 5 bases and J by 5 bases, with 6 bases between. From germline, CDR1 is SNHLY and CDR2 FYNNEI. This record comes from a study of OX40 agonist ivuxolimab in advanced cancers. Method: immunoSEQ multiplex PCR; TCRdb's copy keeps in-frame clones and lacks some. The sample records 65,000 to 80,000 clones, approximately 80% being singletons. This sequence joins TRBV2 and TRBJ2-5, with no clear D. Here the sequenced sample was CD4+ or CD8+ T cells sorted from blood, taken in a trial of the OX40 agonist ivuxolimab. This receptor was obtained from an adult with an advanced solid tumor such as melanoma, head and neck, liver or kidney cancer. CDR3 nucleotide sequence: TGTGCCAGCAGTTTCCCTGAGACCCAGTACTTC. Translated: CASSFPETQYF.